This entry lists 20 T cell receptor beta chains sequenced from one sample in a study of T cells in Graves' hyperthyroidism and ophthalmopathy. Amplified TCR beta CDR3 regions derived from RNA transcripts. Researchers ran a first-round RT-PCR on the TCR CDR3 using the HTBI primer set. TCRdb called the multiplex PCR reads again in MiXCR, with one record for every CDR3 protein. The sample includes approximately 210,000 distinct CDR3 sequences, roughly 18% of them seen just once. Input material: blood. The receptors were sampled from a man aged 50-59 years with Graves' hyperthyroidism.

This clonotype showed up many times. The chain recombines TRBV6-1 with TRBJ2-7; 8 positions agree with TRBD1. Losses at the gene ends were 6 bases for V and 6 bases for J; bases not matched to a gene: 19. Germline CDR1 is MNHNS and CDR2 is SASEGT. The CDR3 loop spans 17 amino acids. CDR3 residues: CASSSHSPWTGLTEQYF. In DNA form, the CDR3 reads TGTGCCAGCAGCTCCCACTCGCCTTGGACAGGGCTGACCGAGCAGTACTTC.

This clonotype showed up many times. The chain uses TRBV9 and TRBJ2-7; D uncertain. Germline V CDR1 and CDR2: SGDLS, YYNGEE. The CDR3 length is 14 residues. Trimming removed 0 bases from V and 0 bases from J, with 7 bases in between. The CDR3 nucleotides are TGTGCCAGCAGCGTAGATTCAGGCTCCTACGAGCAGTACTTC. Residues: CASSVDSGSYEQYF.

This clonotype was seen ten or more times. The gene calls are TRBV11-2 and TRBJ2-5; a weak D match, TRBD1 (5 bases). The CDR3 has 16 amino acids. In germline, CDR1 is SGHAT, CDR2 FQNNGV. V lost 0 bases to trimming and J lost 2 bases, with 13 bases between them. CDR3 residues: CASSLEGQGQQETQYF. DNA for the CDR3: TGTGCCAGCAGCTTAGAAGGCCAGGGCCAACAAGAGACCCAGTACTTC.

There are a few counts of this clonotype. The chain couples TRBV20-1 to TRBJ1-5; maybe TRBD1 (6 bases). CDR1 is DFQATT and CDR2 is SNEGSKA in the germline V gene (reference sequence). The CDR3 runs 13 residues. Trimming pared 6 bases from V and 8 bases from J, leaving 17 bases between. In DNA, the CDR3 is TGCAGTGCCTGGAGGGGGATGAGGGAGCCCCAGCATTTT. Encoded protein: CSAWRGMREPQHF.

Many counts were recorded for this clonotype. V and J are TRBV28 and TRBJ1-1; D unclear. Germline-derived CDR1 and CDR2 are MDHEN and SYDVKM. CDR3 length: 14 amino acids. Between the trimmed V and J ends, which lost 3 bases and 0 bases, there was a span of 8 bases. The CDR3 loop reads CASSLEGMNTEAFF. CDR3 nucleotide sequence: TGTGCCAGCAGTTTGGAGGGTATGAACACTGAAGCTTTCTTT.

V and J are TRBV9 and TRBJ2-7, with a possible D match to TRBD1 (6 bases). The CDR3 spans 14 residues. The V and J ends lost 0 bases and 5 bases respectively, with 12 bases between them. Germline V lookup: CDR1 SGDLS, CDR2 YYNGEE. As DNA, the CDR3 is TGTGCCAGCAGCGTAGATCAGGGGATCCACGAGCAGTACTTC. This translates into CASSVDQGIHEQYF.

This clonotype was seen ten or more times. The rearrangement links TRBV7-9 to TRBJ2-1, with TRBD2 matching over 7 bases. The ends lost 5 bases at V and 8 bases at J; junction bases unmatched: 9. Germline V gene sequence: CDR1 SEHNR, CDR2 FQNEAQ (reference sequence). The CDR3 runs to 14 residues. DNA for the CDR3: TGTGCCAGCAGCCGCGCTCGGGGAGGGGATGAGCAGTTCTTC. Protein: CASSRARGGDEQFF.

There are many counts of this clonotype. The chain uses TRBV14 and TRBJ2-7, with D possibly being TRBD1 or TRBD2 (5 bases each). The CDR3 spans 15 residues. Germline V gene lookup returns CDR1 SGHDN and CDR2 FVKESK. The germline V and J ends were trimmed by 2 bases and 0 bases, with 11 bases remaining between them. The CDR3 protein is CASSQPGPSSYEQYF. As DNA, the CDR3 is TGTGCCAGCAGCCAACCGGGGCCCAGCTCCTACGAGCAGTACTTC.

This clonotype has just a few counts. The rearrangement links TRBV10-3 to TRBJ1-5; D is undetermined. The CDR3 has 14 residues. V dropped 3 bases and J dropped 1 base, with 7 bases sitting between them. Germline V gives CDR1 ENHRY, CDR2 SYGVKD. The CDR3 here is CAISDSHSNQPQHF. CDR3 nucleotide sequence: TGTGCCATCAGTGACAGCCACAGCAATCAGCCCCAGCATTTT.

This clonotype has a count of ten or more. CDR3 coding DNA: TGTGCCAGCAGCCCTCGGGACAGGGGTTACGAGCAGTACTTC. This encodes CASSPRDRGYEQYF. The rearrangement links TRBV11-3 to TRBJ2-7, with 10 bases aligning to TRBD1. Trimming at V came to 5 bases and at J to 4 bases, leaving 5 bases not matched to a gene. The V gene's germline CDR1 is SGHNT and CDR2 YENEEA. The CDR3 spans 14 residues.

In DNA form, the CDR3 reads TGTGCCAGCACCCCATTCGGACAGCGAAGTCCTGAAGCTTTCTTT. This encodes CASTPFGQRSPEAFF. This sequence joins TRBV28 and TRBJ1-1; D perhaps matches TRBD1 (6 bases). The CDR3 runs 15 residues. CDR1 and CDR2 from the germline V gene are MDHEN and SYDVKM. The V end lost 7 bases, the J end lost 6 bases, and 21 bases lay between the germline ends.

This clonotype was seen at least ten times. The chain has TRBV28 and TRBJ2-7; D not certain. Germline values: CDR1 MDHEN, CDR2 SYDVKM. CDR3 length: 13 amino acids. Trimming removed 5 bases at V and 5 bases at J, with 13 bases between. The DNA of the CDR3 is TGTGCCAGCAGTCCAAGTCGGCTCGACGAGCAGTACTTC. Amino acid sequence: CASSPSRLDEQYF.

This clonotype showed up just a few times. The rearrangement links TRBV6-4 to TRBJ2-1; 14 bases map to TRBD2. Germline-derived CDR1 and CDR2 are MRHNA and SNTAGT. The CDR3 totals 20 residues. V shed 6 bases and J 0 bases; nucleotides not matched to a gene: 13. The CDR3 sequence is CASSRGGTGTSGGSYNEQFF. DNA of the CDR3: TGTGCCAGCAGCCGTGGAGGGACCGGGACTAGCGGGGGCTCCTACAATGAGCAGTTCTTC.

In this sample, this clonotype turned up many times. The V and J genes are TRBV20-1 and TRBJ1-5; D perhaps matches TRBD1 (6 bases). V was shortened by 3 bases and J by 5 bases, with 11 bases between the two germline ends. Germline V gene data show CDR1 as DFQATT and CDR2 as SNEGSKA (reference sequence). The length of the CDR3 is 13 residues. In nucleotides, the CDR3 is TGCAGTGCTAGGGGGGGGCTTCATCAGCCCCAGCATTTT. Translation gives CSARGGLHQPQHF.

This clonotype occurred many times. V is TRBV6-1 and J is TRBJ2-1; TRBD2 agrees at 9 bases. V was pared by 9 bases and J by 8 bases, with 11 bases of the junction left unmatched. The germline V gene encodes CDR1 MNHNS and CDR2 SASEGT. CDR3 length equals 14 residues. The CDR3: CASAVAGADDEQFF. The CDR3 DNA is TGTGCCAGTGCTGTAGCGGGAGCGGATGATGAGCAGTTCTTC.

This clonotype occurred many times. This chain connects TRBV20-1 to TRBJ2-3, with D possibly TRBD2 on 6 matching bases. CDR1 is DFQATT, CDR2 SNEGSKA, per germline (reference sequence). The length of the CDR3 is 14 residues. V dropped 5 bases and J dropped 1 base, with 13 bases sitting between them. The CDR3 reads CSAPLTGGTDTQYF. The CDR3 nucleotides read TGCAGTGCTCCGCTCACGGGAGGCACAGATACGCAGTATTTT.

This chain uses TRBV3-1 with TRBJ2-4; D is unclear. CDR3 length: 11 residues. V was shortened by 2 bases and J by 6 bases, with 2 bases between the two germline ends. Germline V CDR1 and CDR2: LGHDT, YNNKEL (reference sequence). In nucleotides, the CDR3 is TGTGCCAGCAGCCAAATAAACATTCAGTACTTC. Its protein is CASSQINIQYF.

This clonotype appeared a few times. The chain uses TRBV7-9 and TRBJ1-3, with 8 positions matching TRBD1. The germline V gene has CDR1 SEHNR and CDR2 FQNEAQ (reference sequence). The CDR3 extends over 13 amino acids. The ends lost 2 bases at V and 14 bases at J; junction bases unmatched: 8. The DNA for the CDR3 is TGTGCCAGCAGCTTACCCGGTGACAGGGGTTTATATTTT. This gives the protein CASSLPGDRGLYF.

The table lists this clonotype with many counts. The chain combines TRBV6-1 with TRBJ2-3; D may be TRBD2 (5 bases). V was pared by 1 base and J by 2 bases, with 13 bases between. From germline, CDR1 is MNHNS and CDR2 SASEGT. This CDR3 region has 16 residues. For the CDR3, the DNA is TGTGCCAGCAGTGAAGTACTCGAGGGAGTCACAGATACGCAGTATTTT. Its protein product is CASSEVLEGVTDTQYF.

Only a few counts were recorded for this clonotype. This chain uses TRBV7-8 with TRBJ1-5, with D unclear. The CDR3 length is 17 residues. Trimming left V 4 bases short and J 4 bases short, with 20 bases between. Germline V gene lookup returns CDR1 SGHVS and CDR2 FQNEAQ. This CDR3 reads CASSSHGGATNNQPQHF. CDR3 sequence (DNA): TGTGCCAGCAGCTCCCACGGCGGAGCCACCAATAATCAGCCCCAGCATTTT.